A single TCR beta chain is shown here with its context. Its antigen is not known. The data belong to a study of T cell responses to AZD1222 COVID-19 vaccine. Study background: Second-dose timings of about 4 or about 12 weeks were pooled. Overall study findings and caveats: Donors were largely white British and mainly female; clonal diversity was possibly underestimated. The study found Spike-specific TCR breadth and depth rose after two AZD1222 doses.

V lost 5 bases to trimming and J lost 2 bases, with 15 bases between them. The CDR3 sequence is 15 residues long. Germline loops: CDR1 MDHEN, CDR2 SYDVKM. Using immunoSEQ multiplex PCR, the repertoire was profiled, and TCRdb retains in-frame clones only, with some absent. This sample carries 54,000 or so clones, roughly 85% of them seen once, and the ten largest clones take 3.5% to 4%. The sequencing used peripheral blood, collected on day 0 of AZD1222 vaccination. The sequence came from an adult in good health. This sequence joins TRBV28 and TRBJ1-1, with D unclear. The CDR3 here is CASSTPASGNTEAFF. The CDR3 DNA sequence: TGTGCCAGCAGTACACCAGCTTCCGGCAACACTGAAGCTTTCTTT.